Below are 17 T cell receptor beta chains sequenced from a single sample in a study of shared T cell receptors in the human thymus. The protocol was immunoSEQ multiplex PCR, while the TCRdb copy is restricted to in-frame clones and leaves out a portion. In the table there are 700,000 or so clones, approximately 85% of which are singletons. These data also featured in a second study, about human thymus T cells.

Sequences were obtained from thymocytes. These receptors originate from a girl younger than two with a congenital heart defect.

This chain connects TRBV11-3 to TRBJ2-5; TRBD1 might be the D (5 bases). Germline-derived CDR1 and CDR2 are SGHNT and YENEEA. V dropped 5 bases and J dropped 2 bases, with 9 bases sitting between them. CDR3 size: 13 residues. The CDR3 DNA reads TGTGCCAGCAGCAAGGGGCTTCAAGAGACCCAGTACTTC. Its translation is CASSKGLQETQYF.

The rearrangement uses TRBV29-1 and TRBJ1-1; 7 nucleotides match TRBD1. V gave up 2 bases and J gave up 1 base; unmatched junction bases: 13. Germline V gives CDR1 SQVTM, CDR2 ANQGSEA. This CDR3 is built from 17 residues. CDR3 sequence: CSVERGQELLTNTEAFF. The DNA for the CDR3 is TGCAGCGTTGAAAGGGGGCAGGAACTTCTGACGAACACTGAAGCTTTCTTT.

This sequence joins TRBV14 and TRBJ1-3; D might be TRBD1 (5 bases). V was shortened by 1 base and J by 4 bases, with 8 bases between the two germline ends. The germline V gene has CDR1 SGHDN and CDR2 FVKESK. CDR3 size: 14 residues. The CDR3 DNA is TGTGCCAGCAGCCAAGGGGACTCCGGAAACACCATATATTTT. Amino acids: CASSQGDSGNTIYF.

This chain uses TRBV7-9 with TRBJ1-2; weak D call: TRBD1 (6 bases). The V gene lost 4 bases and the J gene lost 8 bases, with 26 bases spanning the gap. The CDR3 runs 17 residues. Germline V gives CDR1 SEHNR, CDR2 FQNEAQ (reference sequence). For the CDR3, the DNA is TGTGCCAGCAGCTCTACCCGTTTGAGGGGGGGCATTTGGGGCTACACCTTC. Protein product: CASSSTRLRGGIWGYTF.

This chain connects TRBV11-2 to TRBJ1-2, with 7 bases aligning to TRBD1. V gave up 4 bases and J gave up 4 bases; unmatched junction bases: 15. There are 17 residues in the CDR3. Germline CDR1 SGHAT, CDR2 FQNNGV. CDR3 DNA: TGTGCCAGCAGCTCCTCGATCGGACAGGTTCGGGGCTATGGCTACACCTTC. This codes for CASSSSIGQVRGYGYTF.

The gene calls are TRBV5-8 and TRBJ1-2, with D possibly matching TRBD1 (6 bases). The germline gives CDR1 SGHTS, CDR2 YDEGEE. This CDR3 contains 12 residues. Trimming left V 9 bases short and J 6 bases short, with 15 bases between. CDR3 bases: TGTGCCAAGGCCGGGACATTGCATGGCTACACCTTC. This codes for CAKAGTLHGYTF.

The gene calls are TRBV5-1 and TRBJ1-1, with 10 nucleotides matching TRBD1. Germline V lookup: CDR1 SGHRS, CDR2 YFSETQ. This CDR3 has 17 amino acids. Unmatched junction bases numbered 16, after V lost 7 bases and J lost 4 bases. The CDR3 sequence is CASSPRQGARGGTEAFF. The CDR3 DNA is TGCGCCAGCTCTCCCCGACAGGGGGCGCGAGGGGGCACTGAAGCTTTCTTT.

The CDR3 protein is CASSSPSGDAGELFF. The CDR3 coding sequence is TGTGCCAGCAGCTCCCCCTCGGGGGACGCCGGGGAGCTGTTTTTT. The chain links TRBV7-2 to TRBJ2-2; perhaps TRBD2 as D (6 bases). Trimming removed 4 bases from V and 6 bases from J, with 15 bases in between. Per the germline V gene, CDR1 is SGHTA and CDR2 is FQGNSA. This CDR3 comprises 15 residues.

The chain carries TRBV7-9 and TRBJ2-5; TRBD1 agrees at 7 bases. V gave up 6 bases and J gave up 0 bases; unmatched junction bases: 4. Germline CDR1 SEHNR, CDR2 FQNEAQ (reference sequence). This CDR3 contains 14 residues. CDR3 sequence (DNA): TGTGCCAGCAGTATGCAGGGGGACCAAGAGACCCAGTACTTC. Protein: CASSMQGDQETQYF.

The sample holds a few counts of this clone. Its ends do not fully match the called genes, so a read error is possible. The chain links TRBV6-5 to TRBJ2-5; 7 bases fit TRBD1. From germline, CDR1 is MNHEY and CDR2 SVGAGI. The CDR3 is 13 residues long. As DNA, the CDR3 is TGTGCCATCAGTAGGGGGCGGCTAGAGACCCAGTACTTC. Translated, it gives CAISRGRLETQYF.

This chain joins TRBV6-1 and TRBJ1-5; D ambiguous. The germline V gene has CDR1 MNHNS and CDR2 SASEGT. The V and J ends lost 4 bases and 0 bases respectively, with 10 bases between them. The length of the CDR3 is 15 residues. CDR3 in amino acids: CASSGGVYSNQPQHF. As DNA, the CDR3 is TGTGCCAGCAGTGGCGGAGTTTATAGCAATCAGCCCCAGCATTTT.

V and J are TRBV6-5 and TRBJ1-1; D is possibly TRBD1 (5 bases). Trimming took 1 base from V and 11 from J, leaving 17 bases between them. The V gene's germline CDR1 is MNHEY and CDR2 SVGAGI. The CDR3 covers 14 residues. The CDR3 loop is CASSYCGGAGRAFF. The DNA of the CDR3 is TGTGCCAGCAGTTACTGCGGAGGGGCCGGTAGGGCTTTCTTT.

This chain connects TRBV20-1 to TRBJ1-1; the match to TRBD1 covers 7 bases. V lost 5 bases, J lost 14 bases, and 8 bases stayed unmatched. There are 10 residues in the CDR3. Germline lookup yields CDR1 DFQATT and CDR2 SNEGSKA (reference sequence). CDR3 in amino acids: CSAWRDSHFF. The CDR3 DNA is TGCAGTGCTTGGAGGGACAGCCACTTCTTT.

This clone has only one observation. This rearrangement joins TRBV18 to TRBJ1-5; D is possibly TRBD1 (5 bases). The germline V gene has CDR1 KGHSH and CDR2 LQKENI. V was cut by 2 bases and J by 0 bases, with 14 bases left in between. The CDR3 runs 17 residues. CDR3 protein: CASSPTNQGYSNQPQHF. The CDR3 DNA is TGTGCCAGCTCACCAACTAATCAGGGTTATAGCAATCAGCCCCAGCATTTT.

The gene calls are TRBV15 and TRBJ1-5; no definite D call. The CDR3 contains 15 residues. From germline, CDR1 is LNHNV and CDR2 YYDKDF (reference sequence). V was cut by 2 bases and J by 3 bases, with 11 bases left in between. The CDR3, as DNA: TGTGCCACCAGCAGACAGCGGGTGCCCAATCAGCCCCAGCATTTT. Translating it yields CATSRQRVPNQPQHF.

This clone was seen a handful of times. J is TRBJ1-2 and V is TRBV7-2, with TRBD1 matching over 7 bases. J gave up 3 bases and V 0 bases, and 4 bases lay outside the gene matches. The CDR3 is 15 residues long. From germline, CDR1 is SGHTA and CDR2 FQGNSA. The CDR3 region is CASSLAKDRDYGYTF. The CDR3 DNA sequence: TGTGCCAGCAGCTTAGCGAAAGACAGGGACTATGGCTACACCTTC.

This clone was seen once. The CDR3 sequence is CASSESGAIIPYTGELFF. CDR3 DNA: TGTGCCAGCAGTGAATCAGGGGCGATCATTCCTTACACCGGGGAGCTGTTTTTT. This rearrangement joins TRBV2 to TRBJ2-2; D possibly corresponds to TRBD1 (6 bases). Per the germline V gene, CDR1 is SNHLY and CDR2 is FYNNEI. V was shortened by 2 bases and J by 3 bases, with 19 bases between the two germline ends. The CDR3 sequence is 18 residues long.